The source of this T cell receptor beta chain is a study of response to subunit inactivated influenza vaccine. A few counts support this clonotype. A single record per CDR3 protein comes from TCRdb applying MiXCR to the RT-PCR reads. Here the sample spans 800,000 or so distinct CDR3 sequences, roughly 20% being singletons. CDR1 and CDR2 (germline): MGHDK, SYGVNS. Trimming took off 6 bases at V and 2 bases at J, with 8 bases between the two ends. This CDR3 spans 12 amino acids. V and J are TRBV25-1 and TRBJ2-7; D not resolved. The sequence derives from a man aged 50-59 years who received an inactivated influenza vaccine. The sequenced sample was PBMCs from blood, obtained around 5 days after vaccination. CDR3 sequence reads: CASRGTPYEQYF. The CDR3 DNA reads as TGTGCCAGCAGGGGAACCCCCTACGAGCAGTACTTC.